This entry lists 30 T cell receptor beta chains sequenced from one sample in a study of OX40 agonist ivuxolimab in advanced cancers. Method: immunoSEQ multiplex PCR; TCRdb's copy keeps in-frame clones and lacks some. The data show fewer than 50,000 clones, with around nine tenths seen just once and about a third held by the top ten. Sequences were derived from CD4+ or CD8+ T cells sorted from blood, sampled in a trial of the OX40 agonist ivuxolimab. The source is an adult with an advanced solid tumor such as melanoma, head and neck, liver or kidney cancer.

The chain uses TRBV11-2 and TRBJ2-7; possible D gene TRBD1, 6 bases. The germline gives CDR1 SGHAT, CDR2 FQNNGV. The CDR3 has 15 residues. Between the trimmed V and J ends, which lost 7 bases and 0 bases, there was a span of 16 bases. DNA of the CDR3: TGTGCCAGCACCGTCGACAGGATGCTCTCCTACGAGCAGTACTTC. Its protein product is CASTVDRMLSYEQYF.

The CDR3 DNA is TGTGCCAGCCGAGGCCCTGGAAACACCATATATTTT. This codes for CASRGPGNTIYF. The V and J genes are TRBV19 and TRBJ1-3; D uncertain. CDR1 and CDR2 from the germline V gene are LNHDA and SQIVND (reference sequence). The CDR3 extends over 12 amino acids. V was clipped by 9 bases and J by 2 bases, with 8 bases between them.

This sequence joins TRBV10-3 and TRBJ2-6, with a possible D match to TRBD2 (6 bases). Per the germline V gene, CDR1 is ENHRY and CDR2 is SYGVKD. V was trimmed by 5 bases and J by 2 bases, leaving 16 bases between them. The CDR3 extends over 17 amino acids. The CDR3 region is CAISRTGETAGANVLTF. The CDR3 DNA reads TGTGCCATCAGTCGCACGGGGGAGACAGCTGGGGCCAACGTCCTGACTTTC.

This chain links TRBV10-3 with TRBJ1-2, with 8 bases that match TRBD1. Per germline, CDR1 ENHRY and CDR2 SYGVKD. The CDR3 is 12 amino acids. V gave up 9 bases and J gave up 3 bases; unmatched junction bases: 3. The DNA for the CDR3 is TGTGCCATAACAGGGGGGGACTATGGCTACACCTTC. It specifies CAITGGDYGYTF.

This rearrangement joins TRBV29-1 to TRBJ1-2; no definite D call. This CDR3 is 13 amino acids long. The V end was cut by 7 bases, the J end by 8 bases, with 20 bases between. CDR1 and CDR2 (germline): SQVTM, ANQGSEA. The CDR3 nucleotides read TGCAGCGCCGGCTCCAAGTACGGATCGGGCTACACCTTC. It specifies CSAGSKYGSGYTF.

The V call is TRBV7-9, the J call TRBJ1-1, with D possibly matching TRBD1 (6 bases). Germline CDR1 is SEHNR and CDR2 is FQNEAQ (reference sequence). The germline V and J ends were trimmed by 5 bases and 2 bases, with 15 bases remaining between them. The CDR3 is made up of 15 amino acids. CDR3 sequence reads: CASSIQGGINTEAFF. CDR3 nucleotides: TGTGCCAGCAGCATACAGGGAGGGATCAACACTGAAGCTTTCTTT.

The chain links TRBV18 to TRBJ1-1, with D unclear. V was cut by 3 bases and J by 3 bases, with 11 bases left in between. The CDR3 is 14 residues long. In germline, CDR1 is KGHSH, CDR2 LQKENI. The CDR3 protein is CASSPQAGDTEAFF. DNA of the CDR3: TGTGCCAGCTCACCGCAGGCCGGGGACACTGAAGCTTTCTTT. Using reference TRBV18 and TRBJ1-1 for the parts outside the CDR3, the full variable domain is NAGVMQNPRHLVRRRGQEARLRCSPMKGHSHVYWYRQLPEEGLKFMVYLQKENIIDESGMPKERFSAEFPKEGPSILRIQQVVRGDSAAYFCASSPQAGDTEAFFGQGTRLTVV.

The J gene is TRBJ1-1, the V gene TRBV4-1, with 7 bases fitting TRBD1. Trimming cost V 2 bases and J 5 bases; bases outside gene matches: 8. CDR3 size: 15 residues. CDR1 MGHRA and CDR2 YSYEKL come from the germline V gene. Here the CDR3 DNA reads TGCGCCAGCAGCCAAATCGGCAGGGGGGAGACTGAAGCTTTCTTT. As protein: CASSQIGRGETEAFF.

V is TRBV18 and J is TRBJ2-5, with no clear D. This CDR3 has 13 residues. Trimming took 5 bases from V and 4 from J, leaving 11 bases between them. Per the germline V gene, CDR1 is KGHSH and CDR2 is LQKENI. The CDR3 sequence: CASSEEWAETQYF. As DNA, the CDR3 is TGTGCCAGCTCAGAAGAGTGGGCAGAGACCCAGTACTTC.

The chain uses TRBV11-2 and TRBJ2-7; D possibly matches TRBD1 or TRBD2 (5 bases each). The CDR3 totals 13 residues. The ends were cut back, 4 bases at V and 6 bases at J, with 13 bases in the middle. Germline V gene data show CDR1 as SGHAT and CDR2 as FQNNGV. CDR3 coding DNA: TGTGCCAGCAGCTGGGCCGGGGCTGGCGAGCAGTACTTC. This sequence encodes CASSWAGAGEQYF.

The rearrangement links TRBV18 to TRBJ2-7; maybe TRBD2 (5 bases). Trimming stripped 3 bases from V and 2 bases from J, with 14 bases between. Germline CDR1 KGHSH, CDR2 LQKENI. CDR3 length equals 15 residues. CDR3 sequence reads: CASSPPGSDTYEQYF. CDR3 nucleotide sequence: TGTGCCAGCTCACCTCCAGGTAGCGATACCTACGAGCAGTACTTC.

By share, this clone ranks as large. J is TRBJ1-2 and V is TRBV15, with a possible D match to TRBD1 (5 bases). The V end lost 0 bases, the J end lost 4 bases, and 12 bases lay between the germline ends. The CDR3 is 15 residues long. The germline gives CDR1 LNHNV, CDR2 YYDKDF (reference sequence). Written as DNA, the CDR3 is TGTGCCACCAGCAGAGAATCGCGGGACCCCTATGGCTACACCTTC. This translates into CATSRESRDPYGYTF.

Turning to this clone: The sample holds other DNA sequences that translate to the same CDR3. The chain is built from TRBV29-1 and TRBJ2-5; D is perhaps TRBD1 (5 bases). This CDR3 spans 13 amino acids. The V gene lost 2 bases and the J gene lost 4 bases, with 11 bases spanning the gap. Germline CDR1 reads SQVTM; CDR2 reads ANQGSEA. This CDR3 is CSVEQGGRETQYF. The DNA of the CDR3 is TGCAGCGTTGAACAGGGTGGTCGAGAGACCCAGTACTTC.

This chain joins TRBV5-1 and TRBJ2-5; perhaps TRBD2 as D (5 bases). With 6 bases removed from V and 3 bases from J, the gap between germline ends came to 15 bases. Germline CDR1 is SGHRS and CDR2 is YFSETQ. CDR3 length: 14 amino acids. The CDR3 region is CASTPGLYKETQYF. The CDR3 DNA is TGCGCCAGCACCCCCGGACTCTACAAAGAGACCCAGTACTTC.

This chain links TRBV2 with TRBJ1-1; tentatively, D is TRBD1 (5 bases). The germline V and J ends were trimmed by 1 base and 4 bases, with 10 bases remaining between them. This CDR3 is 14 amino acids long. Germline lookup yields CDR1 SNHLY and CDR2 FYNNEI. Here the CDR3 DNA reads TGTGCCAGCAGTGAAGTCGAGGGGTTCACTGAAGCTTTCTTT. Encoded protein: CASSEVEGFTEAFF.

The rearrangement uses TRBV19 and TRBJ1-5; no definite D call. The CDR3 has 15 amino acids. V lost 0 bases, J lost 7 bases, and 13 bases lay in between. The germline V gene encodes CDR1 LNHDA and CDR2 SQIVND (reference sequence). CDR3 DNA: TGTGCCAGTAGTATAGATCTTTCCGCAAGGCAGCCCCAGCATTTT. This translates into CASSIDLSARQPQHF.

This rearrangement joins TRBV6-9 to TRBJ2-1; tentatively, D is TRBD1 (6 bases). The CDR3 runs 15 residues. V shed 7 bases and J shed 4 bases, with 17 bases lying between them. Germline V gene sequence: CDR1 MNHGY, CDR2 SVAAGI. In DNA form, the CDR3 reads TGTGCCAGCACCCTCCCGGGACACCTGTACAATGAGCAGTTCTTC. It is translated as CASTLPGHLYNEQFF.

The chain's CDR3 is CARKGGAKNIQYF. Here the CDR3 DNA reads TGCGCCAGGAAGGGGGGAGCCAAAAACATTCAGTACTTC. This chain connects TRBV10-1 to TRBJ2-4; tentatively, D is TRBD1 or TRBD2 (6 bases each). The CDR3 is 13 amino acids. Germline CDR1 WNHNN, CDR2 SYGVQD (reference sequence). V gave up 9 bases and J gave up 0 bases, with 9 bases separating them.

J is TRBJ2-1 and V is TRBV9, with 14 positions matching TRBD2. Germline V lookup: CDR1 SGDLS, CDR2 YYNGEE. There are 17 residues in the CDR3. Trimming took 3 bases from V and 1 from J; bases not matched to a gene: 3. CDR3 DNA sequence: TGTGCCAGCAGCGGGGGGACTAGCGGGAGTTCCTACAATGAGCAGTTCTTC. Protein: CASSGGTSGSSYNEQFF.

This clone has a single count. The rearrangement uses TRBV29-1 and TRBJ2-2; D is possibly TRBD2 (5 bases). Trimming stripped 1 base from V and 4 bases from J, with 7 bases between. The CDR3 sequence is 13 residues long. CDR1 is SQVTM and CDR2 is ANQGSEA in the germline V gene. CDR3 coding DNA: TGCAGCGTTGAAGTAGGAGGCACCGGGGAGCTGTTTTTT. This gives the protein CSVEVGGTGELFF.

This chain connects TRBV6-4 to TRBJ1-3, with D unclear. V was clipped by 5 bases and J by 5 bases, with 13 bases between them. Germline V gives CDR1 MRHNA, CDR2 SNTAGT. There are 14 residues in the CDR3. CDR3 nucleotide sequence: TGTGCCAGCAGTTTCCGGGATACAAGAAACACCATATATTTT. Its translation is CASSFRDTRNTIYF.

This clone was recorded a few times. The genes are TRBV10-1 and TRBJ1-2, with D tentatively TRBD1 (5 bases). CDR1 is WNHNN, CDR2 SYGVQD, per germline (reference sequence). This CDR3 is 13 amino acids long. V dropped 5 bases and J dropped 8 bases, with 15 bases sitting between them. CDR3 protein: CASSSHSGTGYTF. The CDR3 nucleotides read TGCGCCAGCAGTTCCCACTCCGGGACGGGCTACACCTTC.

This chain connects TRBV7-2 to TRBJ1-5; D not certain. V gave up 6 bases and J gave up 0 bases, with 9 bases separating them. The germline V gene has CDR1 SGHTA and CDR2 FQGNSA. This CDR3 has 14 amino acids. The CDR3 region has the DNA TGTGCCAGCAGGCCGACGGGTAGCAATCAGCCCCAGCATTTT. This gives the protein CASRPTGSNQPQHF.

The V and J genes are TRBV2 and TRBJ1-4; D may be TRBD1 (6 bases). The germline V gene encodes CDR1 SNHLY and CDR2 FYNNEI. The CDR3 spans 14 residues. With 8 bases removed from V and 0 bases from J, the gap between germline ends came to 10 bases. CDR3 in DNA: TGTGCCAGCGGTGGACAGACAACTAATGAAAAACTGTTTTTT. Translated: CASGGQTTNEKLFF.

This chain joins TRBV7-8 and TRBJ1-1; TRBD1 matches 7 bases. V lost 3 bases and J lost 7; bases outside the gene matches: 14. CDR1 and CDR2 from the germline V gene are SGHVS and FQNEAQ. The CDR3 runs to 16 residues. CDR3 loop: CASSFRQGRASSEAFF. CDR3 nucleotide sequence: TGTGCCAGCAGCTTTAGACAGGGTCGGGCGTCCAGTGAAGCTTTCTTT.

The chain has TRBV7-3 and TRBJ2-3; TRBD1 agrees at 7 bases. Germline CDR1 is SGHTA and CDR2 is FQGTGA. The trim removed 6 bases at V and 5 bases at J, leaving 11 bases unmatched. This CDR3 is 15 amino acids long. The CDR3 coding sequence is TGTGCCAGCAGGCGCGAGGGGGCTTTGAAAGATACGCAGTATTTT. It yields the protein CASRREGALKDTQYF.

As to this clone: This same CDR3 is encoded by further DNA sequences in the sample. The chain links TRBV6-5 to TRBJ2-7, with unresolved D. Trimming removed 0 bases from V and 4 bases from J, with 7 bases in between. CDR3 length: 13 residues. Looked up from germline, CDR1 is MNHEY and CDR2 is SVGAGI. Written as DNA, the CDR3 is TGTGCCAGCAGTTACTCGAGAGGATACGAGCAGTACTTC. This codes for CASSYSRGYEQYF.

This clone occurred once. The chain uses TRBV7-2 and TRBJ2-5; TRBD2 matches at 7 bases. Trimming at V came to 5 bases and at J to 2 bases, leaving 5 bases not matched to a gene. There are 14 residues in the CDR3. The germline V gene has CDR1 SGHTA and CDR2 FQGNSA. The CDR3 DNA follows: TGTGCCAGCAGCCTGGGACTATATCAAGAGACCCAGTACTTC. Its protein is CASSLGLYQETQYF.

This clone has a single count. This chain joins TRBV5-8 and TRBJ1-3; D is uncertain. CDR1 SGHTS and CDR2 YDEGEE come from the germline V gene. V lost 0 bases and J 0 bases, leaving 10 bases between the germline ends. The CDR3 contains 16 residues. The CDR3 spells CASSLGASLSGNTIYF. DNA of the CDR3: TGTGCCAGCAGCTTGGGGGCAAGCCTCTCTGGAAACACCATATATTTT.

V and J are TRBV18 and TRBJ2-3; 14 bases align to TRBD2. The CDR3 spans 19 residues. V lost 4 bases, J lost 2 bases, and 11 bases stayed unmatched. Germline values: CDR1 KGHSH, CDR2 LQKENI. The CDR3 coding sequence is TGTGCCAGCTCACGAAGGGCGGGACTAGCGGGGGACCCCACAGATACGCAGTATTTT. It codes for CASSRRAGLAGDPTDTQYF.